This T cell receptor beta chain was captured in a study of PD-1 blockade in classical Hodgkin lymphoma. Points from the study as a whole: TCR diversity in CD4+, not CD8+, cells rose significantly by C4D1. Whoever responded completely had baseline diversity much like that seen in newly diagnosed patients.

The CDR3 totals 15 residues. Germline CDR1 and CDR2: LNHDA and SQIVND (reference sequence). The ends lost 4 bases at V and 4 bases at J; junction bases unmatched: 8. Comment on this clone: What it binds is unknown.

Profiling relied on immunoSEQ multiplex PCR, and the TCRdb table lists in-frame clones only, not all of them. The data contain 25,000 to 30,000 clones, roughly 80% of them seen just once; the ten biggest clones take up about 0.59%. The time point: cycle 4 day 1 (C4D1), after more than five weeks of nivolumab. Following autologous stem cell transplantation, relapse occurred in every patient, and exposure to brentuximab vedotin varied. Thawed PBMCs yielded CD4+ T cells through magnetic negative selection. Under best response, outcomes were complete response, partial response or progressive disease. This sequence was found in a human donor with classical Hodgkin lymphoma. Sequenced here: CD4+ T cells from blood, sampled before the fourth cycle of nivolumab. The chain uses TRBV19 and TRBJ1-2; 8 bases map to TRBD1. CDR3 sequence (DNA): TGTGCCAGTAGTACTTCCTATGGACAGGGCTATGGCTACACCTTC. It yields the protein CASSTSYGQGYGYTF.